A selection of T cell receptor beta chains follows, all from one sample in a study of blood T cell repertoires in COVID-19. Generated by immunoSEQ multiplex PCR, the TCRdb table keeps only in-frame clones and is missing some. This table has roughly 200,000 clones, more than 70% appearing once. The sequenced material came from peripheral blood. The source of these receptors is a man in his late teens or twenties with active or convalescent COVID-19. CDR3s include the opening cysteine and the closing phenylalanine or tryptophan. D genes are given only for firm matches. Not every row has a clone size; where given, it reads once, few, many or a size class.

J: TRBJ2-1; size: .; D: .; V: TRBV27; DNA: TGTGCCAGCAGTTTAGAGACAGGCTCCAATGAGCAGTTCTTC; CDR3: CASSLETGSNEQFF
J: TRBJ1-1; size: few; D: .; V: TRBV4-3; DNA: TGCGCCAGCAGCCAAGGATTAACAGTCACTGAAGCTTTCTTT; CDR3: CASSQGLTVTEAFF
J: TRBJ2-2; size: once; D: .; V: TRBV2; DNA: TGTGCCAGCAGTGGGGGTAGGGGGTTCGGGGAGCTGTTTTTT; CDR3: CASSGGRGFGELFF
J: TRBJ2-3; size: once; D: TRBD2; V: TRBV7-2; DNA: TGTGCCAGCAGCATCCGTCTAGCGGGCCTCGGGCAAGGTACGCAGTATTTT; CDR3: CASSIRLAGLGQGTQYF
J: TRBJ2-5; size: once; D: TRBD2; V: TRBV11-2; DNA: TGTGCCAGCAGCTCCTGGACTAGCGGGGGGAGTCGAGGGACCCAGTACTTC; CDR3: CASSSWTSGGSRGTQYF
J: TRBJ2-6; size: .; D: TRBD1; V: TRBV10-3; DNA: TGTGCCATCAGTGACCCGTCGCCGGGACAGGTTTACTCTGGGGCCAACGTCCTGACTTTC; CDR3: CAISDPSPGQVYSGANVLTF
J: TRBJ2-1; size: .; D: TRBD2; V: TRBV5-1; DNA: TGCGCCAGCAGCCCCCAGGGTAGCGGGTTTAGCTCCTACAATGAGCAGTTCTTC; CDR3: CASSPQGSGFSSYNEQFF
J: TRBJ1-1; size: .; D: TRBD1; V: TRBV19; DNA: TGTGCCAGTAGTACCCCCCACCGGACAGGGGGGGAGGCTTTCTTT; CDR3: CASSTPHRTGGEAFF
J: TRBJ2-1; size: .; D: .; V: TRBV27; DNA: TGTGCCAGCAGTTTAGGAGGGATGGGAAACAATGAGCAGTTCTTC; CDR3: CASSLGGMGNNEQFF
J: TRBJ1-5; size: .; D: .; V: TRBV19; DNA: TGTGCCAGTAGTGAGGATGCGCGCAATCAGCCCCAGCATTTT; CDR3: CASSEDARNQPQHF
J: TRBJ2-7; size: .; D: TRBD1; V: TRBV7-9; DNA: TGTGCCAGCAGCGACCGGGACAGTCTCTACGGGCAGTACTTC; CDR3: CASSDRDSLYGQYF
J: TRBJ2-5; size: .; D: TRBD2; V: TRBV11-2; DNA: TGTGCCAGCAGCTTATATGGACTAGCGGGAGGACAAGAGACCCAGTACTTC; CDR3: CASSLYGLAGGQETQYF
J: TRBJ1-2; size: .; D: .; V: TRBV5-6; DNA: TGTGCCAGCAGCCGTGATCAGGGGCTTCGGGGCTACACCTTC; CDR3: CASSRDQGLRGYTF
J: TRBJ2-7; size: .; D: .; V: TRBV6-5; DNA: TGTGCCAGCAGGGACTCACCTTACGAGCGGCAGTACTTC; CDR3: CASRDSPYERQYF
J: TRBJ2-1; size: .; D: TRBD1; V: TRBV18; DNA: TGTGCCAGCTCACCTAGACAGGGGAACAATGAGCAGTTCTTC; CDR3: CASSPRQGNNEQFF
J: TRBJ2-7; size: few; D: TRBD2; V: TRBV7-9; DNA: TGTGCCAGCAGCTCGGGACTAGCGGGAACTTGGGAGCAGTACTTC; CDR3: CASSSGLAGTWEQYF
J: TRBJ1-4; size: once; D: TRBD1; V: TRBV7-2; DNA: TGTGCCAGCAGCCAGCGGACAGGAGCTACTGAAAAACTGTTTTTT; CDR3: CASSQRTGATEKLFF
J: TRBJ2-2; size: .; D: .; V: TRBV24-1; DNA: TGTGCCACCAGTGATCCGGCTAGGGGAACCGGGGAGCTGTTTTTT; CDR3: CATSDPARGTGELFF
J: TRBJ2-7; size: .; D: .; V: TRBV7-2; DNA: TGTGCCAGCAGCTTATACAGAACCTACGAGCAGTACTTC; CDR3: CASSLYRTYEQYF
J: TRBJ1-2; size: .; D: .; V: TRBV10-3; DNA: TGTGCCATCAGTTACGATAGAGGCTCGAATGGCTACACCTTC; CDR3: CAISYDRGSNGYTF
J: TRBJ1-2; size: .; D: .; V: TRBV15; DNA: TGTGCCACCAGCAGAGAAAGGGGGGGCTATGGCTACACCTTC; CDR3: CATSRERGGYGYTF
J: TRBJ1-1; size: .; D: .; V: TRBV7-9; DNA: TGTGCCAGCAGCATTGACATTGAAACTGAAGCTTTCTTT; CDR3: CASSIDIETEAFF
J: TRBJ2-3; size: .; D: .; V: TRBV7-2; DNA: TGTGCCAGCAGCTTAGGTATAGCGCCCCCGGATACGCAGTATTTT; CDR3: CASSLGIAPPDTQYF
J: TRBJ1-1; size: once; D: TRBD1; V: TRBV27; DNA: TGTGCCAGCAGTCCTATCTCGGACAGGGATGAAGCTTTCTTT; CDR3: CASSPISDRDEAFF
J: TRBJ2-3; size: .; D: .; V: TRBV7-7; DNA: TGTGCTAGCAGCCGGGGGAGTAGCACAGATACGCAGTATTTT; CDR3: CASSRGSSTDTQYF
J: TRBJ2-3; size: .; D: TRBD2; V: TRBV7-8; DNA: TGTGCCAGCAGCTTAGACACTAGCGGGCACAGAGATACGCAGTATTTT; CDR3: CASSLDTSGHRDTQYF
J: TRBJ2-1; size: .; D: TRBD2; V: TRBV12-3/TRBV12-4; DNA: TGTGCCAGCAGTCCGCGACTAGCGCAGGAGCAGTTCTTC; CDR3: CASSPRLAQEQFF
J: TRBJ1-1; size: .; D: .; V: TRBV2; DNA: TGTGCCAGCAATCTTGGGGGGGCCACTGAAGCTTTCTTT; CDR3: CASNLGGATEAFF
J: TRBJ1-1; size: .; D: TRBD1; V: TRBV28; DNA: TGTGCCAGCAGGGAGGGACAGACACACACTGAAGCTTTCTTT; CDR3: CASREGQTHTEAFF
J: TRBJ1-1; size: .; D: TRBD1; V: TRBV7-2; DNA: TGTGCCAGCAGCTTTGGGGGTACTAGGGACAGCCTCTTT; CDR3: CASSFGGTRDSLF
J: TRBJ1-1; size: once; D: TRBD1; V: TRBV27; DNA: TGTGCCAGCAGTTCACATACAGGGGGGGTCACTGAAGCTTTCTTT; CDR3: CASSSHTGGVTEAFF
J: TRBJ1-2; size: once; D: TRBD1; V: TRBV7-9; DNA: TGTGCCAGCAGCATTCCGGGGACAGGCTATGGCTACACCTTC; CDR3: CASSIPGTGYGYTF